Listed below are T cell receptor beta chains from one sample, sequenced in a study of T cells after posttransplantation cyclophosphamide. The method was immunoSEQ multiplex PCR; TCRdb's version includes in-frame clones alone and lacks a portion of them. The data show roughly 12,000 clones, about 2.1% seen once. Specimen: PBMCs, collected after allogeneic stem cell transplant with posttransplant cyclophosphamide. The receptors originated from a young adult male patient who received an allogeneic stem cell transplant from a related donor, was CMV-positive, and had no GVHD. Some T cells may originate from the graft donor. Each CDR3 is given without its conserved first and last residue.

j_call v_call cdr3_length cdr3_aa
TRBJ2-6 TRBV30 15 AWSVLPGNSGANVLT
TRBJ2-1 TRBV5-1 13 ASSPLMTSSAEQF
TRBJ2-7 TRBV18 14 ASSPPALAGAHEQY
TRBJ1-2 TRBV6-5 11 ASSAGGWYGYT
TRBJ1-1 TRBV5-8 13 ASSLVPDRGQGAF
TRBJ2-3 TRBV5-1 14 ASSLIPSGGSDTQY
TRBJ2-1 TRBV6-5 13 ASSRTGLAAYEQF
TRBJ2-7 TRBV5-6 10 ASSLRGYEQY
TRBJ2-3 TRBV11-2 12 ASSFPGVTDTQY
TRBJ2-7 TRBV11-1 12 ASIGQESTYEQY
TRBJ2-5 TRBV7-2 13 ASSFTSVQEGTQY
TRBJ1-1 TRBV20-1 9 SARDKDEAF
TRBJ1-4 TRBV5-1 12 ASSLGQGREKLF
TRBJ1-3 TRBV6-5 13 ASSLSTGGQYTIY
TRBJ2-3 TRBV5-4 14 ASSDQPGGHTDTQY
TRBJ2-1 TRBV18 15 ASSPQEVSGGYNEQF
TRBJ2-1 TRBV6-5 12 ASSYTESYNEQF
TRBJ2-1 TRBV11-2 12 ASSSRDRAHEQF
TRBJ2-3 TRBV15 11 ATSRHTADTQY
TRBJ2-1 TRBV7-3 13 ASSLIRGGYNEQF
TRBJ2-6 TRBV27 13 ASSPDRAGANVLT
TRBJ2-3 TRBV4-1 12 ASSQDRYTDTQY
TRBJ1-3 TRBV4-1 13 ASSQDRGTGNTIY
TRBJ2-5 TRBV9 13 ASSVAAGGKETQY
TRBJ2-1 TRBV11-2 11 ASTLGLAGEQF
TRBJ2-7 TRBV10-1 11 ASSVGIGNEQY
TRBJ2-3 TRBV29-1 13 SVGRSSGRTDTQY
TRBJ2-5 TRBV10-1 13 ASSEPRSVQETQY
TRBJ1-4 TRBV5-8 9 ASRPDRGLF
TRBJ2-7 TRBV7-6 13 ASSLRTSGSYEQY
TRBJ2-3 TRBV7-9 11 ASSLRVADTQY
TRBJ2-1 TRBV5-1 11 ASSLEGSNEQF
TRBJ2-2 TRBV6-1 13 ASSEVAGGSRELF
TRBJ2-1 TRBV19 14 ASSTQSGSLYNEQF
TRBJ2-1 TRBV18 11 ASHIGEAREQF
TRBJ2-7 TRBV18 12 ASSPSARNYEQY
TRBJ2-1 TRBV29-1 13 SVIYRTSGLGVQF
TRBJ1-5 TRBV6-1 13 ASSEVYSYNQPQH
TRBJ2-7 TRBV20-1 9 SAFLGVEQY
TRBJ2-1 TRBV19 15 ASSPSTSGASYNEQF
TRBJ1-1 TRBV7-9 11 ASSNVLYTEAF
TRBJ2-1 TRBV7-8 16 ASSFMRVMDIRYNEQF